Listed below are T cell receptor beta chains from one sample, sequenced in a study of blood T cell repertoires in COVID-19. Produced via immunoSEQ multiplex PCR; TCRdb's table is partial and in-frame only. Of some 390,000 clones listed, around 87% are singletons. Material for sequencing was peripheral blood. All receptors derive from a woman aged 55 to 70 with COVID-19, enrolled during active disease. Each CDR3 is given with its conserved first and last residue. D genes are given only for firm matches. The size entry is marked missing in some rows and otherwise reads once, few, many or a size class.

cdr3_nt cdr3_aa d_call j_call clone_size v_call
TGTGCCAGCAGCCTCCGGACTAGCGGGGGGGCTCGTGAGCAGTTCTTC CASSLRTSGGAREQFF TRBD2 TRBJ2-1 - TRBV7-2
TGTGCCAGCTCACCAGGTGGAACAGGGCCTCAGCCCCAGCATTTT CASSPGGTGPQPQHF - TRBJ1-5 - TRBV18
TGTGCCAGCGCTGGACAGCGGACGAACACTGAAGCTTTCTTT CASAGQRTNTEAFF - TRBJ1-1 - TRBV18
TGTGCCAGCAGCTTAACTCCCGGGGAGCTGTTTTTT CASSLTPGELFF - TRBJ2-2 - TRBV25-1
TGTGCCAGCAGCTTCCCCGGGACCTACGAGCAGTACTTC CASSFPGTYEQYF - TRBJ2-7 few TRBV13
TGTGCCAGCAGCCAAGATGAGACAGGGCTCTATGGCTACACCTTC CASSQDETGLYGYTF TRBD1 TRBJ1-2 - TRBV4-2
TGCGCCAGCAGCCGAGAGGGCAGCCCCTATGGCTACACCTTC CASSREGSPYGYTF - TRBJ1-2 - TRBV5-1
TGTGCCAGCAGGCTCTCCGGGGGGTATAATGAAAAACTGTTTTTT CASRLSGGYNEKLFF - TRBJ1-4 few TRBV6-5
TGTGCCAGTAGTTCCCCCGGGGGAGCGAACACTGAAGCTTTCTTT CASSSPGGANTEAFF - TRBJ1-1 - TRBV19
TGTGCCACCAGCAGAGATGCGGGGCTGGGACGCCTCCCACCCCTCCACTTT CATSRDAGLGRLPPLHF - TRBJ1-6 - TRBV15
TGTGCCAGCAGCTCCGGGCAGGGGCTAGCCAAAAACATTCAGTACTTC CASSSGQGLAKNIQYF - TRBJ2-4 - TRBV13
TGTGCCAGCAGCAGACACAGGTGCACAGATACGCAGTATTTT CASSRHRCTDTQYF - TRBJ2-3 - TRBV21-1
TGTGCCAGCAGCCGAGGATCTGCCAGGGGGCAGGGTCAGCCCCAGCATTTT CASSRGSARGQGQPQHF TRBD1 TRBJ1-5 - TRBV7-9
TGCGCCAGCAGCCAAGTGGGGGGGCGACGGCGGGGACAGCCCCAGCATTTT CASSQVGGRRRGQPQHF - TRBJ1-5 once TRBV4-1
TGTGCCAGCAGCCAAGAGATAGGGGTTCGAGAAAAACTGTTTTTT CASSQEIGVREKLFF - TRBJ1-4 - TRBV4-2
TGTGCCAGCAGCACGGACAGGAACTATGGCTACACCTTC CASSTDRNYGYTF TRBD1 TRBJ1-2 - TRBV7-8
TGTGCCAGCAGCCAAGTTAGACGGGACAAAGAGACCCAGTACTTC CASSQVRRDKETQYF - TRBJ2-5 - TRBV3-1/TRBV3-2
TGTGCCGACAGACAGGGACAGAATACTGGCTACACCTTC CADRQGQNTGYTF TRBD1 TRBJ1-2 - TRBV2
TGTGCCAGCTCACCACCTGAGACAGGGATGAATTCACCCCTCCACTTT CASSPPETGMNSPLHF TRBD1 TRBJ1-6 - TRBV18
TGTGCCAGCAGCTTGGGCGCAGGTAGCAATCAGCCCCAGCATTTT CASSLGAGSNQPQHF - TRBJ1-5 - TRBV5-4
TGTGCCAGCAGCCGACAGACAGGGAATTACTACAATGAGCAGTTCTTC CASSRQTGNYYNEQFF TRBD1 TRBJ2-1 - TRBV28
TGTGCCAGCAGCGATCATGGGACAGGGCGGTTGAACACTGAAGCTTTCTTT CASSDHGTGRLNTEAFF TRBD1 TRBJ1-1 once TRBV7-9
TGTGCCAGCAGTTTGCCCCGGGACAGGGGGATTTCGGAGACCCAGTACTTC CASSLPRDRGISETQYF TRBD1 TRBJ2-5 - TRBV7-9
TGTGCCTCCAGCCGAGGGAGCGGGGGGGCAGACGAGCAGTACTTC CASSRGSGGADEQYF TRBD2 TRBJ2-7 once TRBV10-3
TGCGCCAGCAGCCAAGGGGGCCGGACTGAAGCTTTCTTT CASSQGGRTEAFF - TRBJ1-1 - TRBV4-1